This TCR beta chain was obtained from a study of T cells in pancreatic ductal adenocarcinoma. Selected pancreatic ductal adenocarcinoma patients had undergone surgery without neoadjuvant therapy. The germline V gene encodes CDR1 MGHRA and CDR2 YSYEKL. V was pared by 5 bases and J by 4 bases, with 18 bases between. The CDR3 extends over 15 amino acids. Produced via immunoSEQ multiplex PCR; TCRdb's table is partial and in-frame only. The repertoire holds about 98,000 clones, with about 95% as singletons. The receptor comes from a human donor with pancreatic ductal adenocarcinoma. This chain joins TRBV4-1 and TRBJ2-7; D not certain. Sequenced material: PBMCs. CDR3 DNA sequence: TGCGCCAGCAGCGCACAACGAGGCCCCGGATACGAGCAGTACTTC. This encodes CASSAQRGPGYEQYF.